Sequencing of this T cell receptor (beta chain) was carried out in a study of CD8 T cells in ankylosing spondylitis. In germline, CDR1 is KGHSH, CDR2 LQKENI. This CDR3 has 14 residues. V dropped 6 bases and J dropped 6; count of bases not matched to a gene: 6. Study-wide results and caveats: A motif of roughly eight highly homologous TCR beta variants was seen as apparently characteristic of ankylosing spondylitis blood.

Regarding this clonotype: Its antigen is still unknown.

Preparation of TCR beta libraries was done by quantitative 5'-RACE with molecular barcodes. TCRdb fed the 5' RACE reads into MiXCR, producing one record per CDR3 protein. Seen here are about 540,000 distinct CDR3 sequences, 12% observed once, and the top ten hold almost 7%. The sequenced sample was blood, either unsorted or a sorted T cell fraction (not recorded which). The V call is TRBV18, the J call TRBJ2-1, with 9 bases identical to TRBD1. The receptor comes from a male donor with ankylosing spondylitis. CDR3 DNA: TGTGCCAGCTCCCCAGACAGGGGGATCAATGAGCAGTTCTTC. It translates to CASSPDRGINEQFF.